These 18 T cell receptor beta chains came from one sample sequenced in a study of regulatory T cells in long-lasting Graves disease. With iRepertoire HTBI primers and Arm-PCR of CDR3 regions, TCR beta libraries were built. One entry per CDR3 protein, called by TCRdb with MiXCR from the multiplex PCR reads. The sample records a few hundred thousand distinct CDR3 sequences, more than 15% being singletons. Noted time point: newly diagnosed GD, antithyroid drugs for less than 3 months. Making the TCR library involved RNA that had been extracted from PBMCs. These data also formed part of another study, on T cells in Graves' hyperthyroidism and ophthalmopathy.

The sequences come from peripheral blood mononuclear cells (PBMCs), collected at new diagnosis, from a patient treated with antithyroid drugs. All receptors derive from a woman between 25 and 40 years old with Graves disease.

This chain connects TRBV11-2 to TRBJ2-1, with 14 bases aligning to TRBD2. After removal of 5 bases from V and 9 bases from J, the junction contained 6 bases not matched to a gene. There are 15 residues in the CDR3. Germline-derived CDR1 and CDR2 are SGHAT and FQNNGV. CDR3 amino acids: CASSRLAGGLGEQFF. The CDR3 region has the DNA TGTGCCAGCAGCCGACTAGCGGGGGGGCTTGGTGAGCAGTTCTTC. The whole variable domain, filled in from reference TRBV11-2 and TRBJ2-1, reads EAGVAQSPRYKIIEKRQSVAFWCNPISGHATLYWYQQILGQGPKLLIQFQNNGVVDDSQLPKDRFSAERLKGVDSTLKIQPAKLEDSAVYLCASSRLAGGLGEQFFGPGTRLTVL.

This clonotype was counted ten times or more. The chain has TRBV16 and TRBJ1-1; TRBD1 matches at 7 bases. The ends lost 6 bases at V and 5 bases at J; junction bases unmatched: 12. In germline, CDR1 is KGHSY, CDR2 FQNENV. The CDR3 length is 15 residues. In DNA form, the CDR3 reads TGTGCCAGCAGTCTTCCAGGGGGAGCTGGGACTGAAGCTTTCTTT. Translation gives CASSLPGGAGTEAFF.

This clonotype has a count of ten or more. The CDR3 region has the DNA TGTGCCAGCACCGAGGACAGTGAAGCTTTCTTT. Translating gives CASTEDSEAFF. V usage is TRBV6-2 or TRBV6-3 and J usage is TRBJ1-1, with a tentative D call TRBD1 (6 bases). This CDR3 contains 11 residues. V gave up 7 bases and J gave up 7 bases, with 10 bases separating them. Germline-derived CDR1 and CDR2 are MNHEY and SVGEGT.

This clonotype was observed a few times. The V gene is TRBV11-2, the J gene TRBJ2-6, with 11 positions matching TRBD2. Germline V gene lookup returns CDR1 SGHAT and CDR2 FQNNGV. CDR3 length equals 18 residues. The J segment lost 1 base and the V segment lost 1 base, leaving 3 bases of the junction unmatched. The CDR3 sequence: CASSLVTSGGSGANVLTF. The CDR3 region has the DNA TGTGCCAGCAGCTTAGTTACTAGCGGGGGTTCTGGGGCCAACGTCCTGACTTTC.

This clonotype showed up many times. This rearrangement joins TRBV11-2 to TRBJ2-6; D is tentatively TRBD1 or TRBD2 (6 bases each). From germline, CDR1 is SGHAT and CDR2 FQNNGV. V was trimmed by 0 bases and J by 0 bases, leaving 15 bases between them. The CDR3 totals 19 residues. CDR3 in amino acids: CASSLERGHGSSGANVLTF. In DNA, the CDR3 is TGTGCCAGCAGCTTAGAGCGGGGACACGGGTCCTCTGGGGCCAACGTCCTGACTTTC.

This clonotype was picked up many times. The V call is TRBV28, the J call TRBJ1-5, with D hard to call. The CDR3 totals 19 residues. Germline CDR1 and CDR2: MDHEN and SYDVKM. Trimming took off 3 bases at V and 0 bases at J, with 21 bases between the two ends. The CDR3 spells CASSFQRPTWADSNQPQHF. DNA for the CDR3: TGTGCCAGCAGTTTTCAGAGGCCGACCTGGGCAGATAGCAATCAGCCCCAGCATTTT.

This clonotype was seen at least ten times. CDR3 in DNA: TGTGCCGTTCATAGGTCAGAGACCCAGTACTTC. It codes for CAVHRSETQYF. V and J are TRBV7-2 and TRBJ2-5; D remains unclear. The germline gives CDR1 SGHTA, CDR2 FQGNSA. This CDR3 is built from 11 residues. Trimming took 11 bases from V and 4 from J, leaving 11 bases between them.

Turning to this clonotype: This likely came from a read error, as a far larger clone is one base away. J is TRBJ2-1 and V is TRBV11-3, with TRBD2 matching 8 bases. Germline lookup yields CDR1 SGHNT and CDR2 YENEEA. This CDR3 region has 14 residues. The CDR3 DNA sequence: TGTGCCAGCGACTGGTCGGGGGGGGGCAATGAGCAGTCCTTC. Encoded protein: CASDWSGGGNEQSF. Full variable domain (rest looked up from reference TRBV11-3 and TRBJ2-1): EAGVVQSPRYKIIEKKQPVAFWCNPISGHNTLYWYLQNLGQGPELLIRYENEEAVDDSQLPKDRFSAERLKGVDSTLKIQPAELGDSAVYLCASDWSGGGNEQSFGPGTRLTVL.

The chain recombines TRBV7-6 with TRBJ1-5; D not certain. Germline-derived CDR1 and CDR2 are SGHVS and FNYEAQ. The CDR3 extends over 17 amino acids. Trimming pared 1 base from V and 3 bases from J, leaving 16 bases between. The CDR3 here is CASSLGTGLSPNQPQHF. For the CDR3, the DNA is TGTGCCAGCAGCTTAGGTACGGGTTTAAGTCCCAATCAGCCCCAGCATTTT.

This clonotype was picked up a small number of times. The chain combines TRBV19 with TRBJ1-2; maybe TRBD1 (5 bases). The CDR3 runs to 16 residues. Germline V gene lookup returns CDR1 LNHDA and CDR2 SQIVND (reference sequence). V dropped 5 bases and J dropped 6 bases, with 22 bases sitting between them. The CDR3 region has the DNA TGTGCCAGTAGTCAGAAAGGGGAGTTAACCTCGGATGGCTACACCTTC. Protein sequence: CASSQKGELTSDGYTF.

This sequence joins TRBV2 and TRBJ1-5; TRBD1 agrees at 8 bases. V shed 6 bases and J 5 bases; nucleotides not matched to a gene: 6. Germline V gene lookup returns CDR1 SNHLY and CDR2 FYNNEI. This CDR3 spans 14 amino acids. CDR3 region: CASRNRGIYQPQHF. Written as DNA, the CDR3 is TGTGCCAGCAGGAACAGGGGGATCTATCAGCCCCAGCATTTT.

This clonotype was counted ten times or more. This sequence joins TRBV5-5 and TRBJ2-3; 7 bases are a match to TRBD2. Germline CDR1 SGHKS, CDR2 YYEKEE (reference sequence). The CDR3 covers 16 residues. Unmatched junction bases numbered 10, after V lost 2 bases and J lost 4 bases. DNA for the CDR3: TGTGCCAGCAGCTTATGGGGGATGGGGGGGGCAGATACGCAGTATTTT. It encodes CASSLWGMGGADTQYF.

This clonotype was detected a few times. The gene calls are TRBV14 and TRBJ2-2; 11 bases map to TRBD2. V was clipped by 3 bases and J by 3 bases; unmatched bases: 9. CDR3 length equals 18 residues. Germline V gives CDR1 SGHDN, CDR2 FVKESK. The CDR3 loop is CASSHPGLAGGHTGELFF. The CDR3 DNA reads as TGTGCCAGCAGCCACCCCGGGCTAGCGGGGGGACACACCGGGGAGCTGTTTTTT.

This clonotype was recorded at least ten times. The rearrangement uses TRBV27 and TRBJ1-1; TRBD1 might be the D (5 bases). Germline V CDR1 and CDR2: MNHEY, SMNVEV (reference sequence). This CDR3 is 14 amino acids long. Trimming removed 4 bases from V and 3 bases from J, with 12 bases in between. The CDR3 here is CASSSRGGDTEAFF. The CDR3 DNA follows: TGTGCCAGCAGTTCGAGGGGTGGGGACACTGAAGCTTTCTTT.

This clonotype was counted ten times or more. The chain carries TRBV7-2 and TRBJ2-2; 15 bases line up with TRBD2. Germline loops: CDR1 SGHTA, CDR2 FQGNSA. The CDR3 covers 17 residues. With V trimmed by 5 bases and J by 5 bases, 6 bases remained unmatched. For the CDR3, the DNA is TGTGCCAGCAGCCCCCCCGGGACTAGCGGGGGGACCGGGGAGCTGTTTTTT. Its translation is CASSPPGTSGGTGELFF.

This clonotype was observed at least ten times. DNA of the CDR3: TGTGCCAGCAGAGAGGACAGATACAATGAGCAGTTCTTC. This codes for CASREDRYNEQFF. The chain couples TRBV2 to TRBJ2-1; D is perhaps TRBD1 (6 bases). This CDR3 has 13 residues. Germline V CDR1 and CDR2: SNHLY, FYNNEI. The V and J ends lost 6 bases and 4 bases respectively, with 10 bases between them.

This clonotype was detected many times. The V call is TRBV9, the J call TRBJ1-2, with TRBD1 as a possible D gene (6 bases). The CDR3 sequence is 14 residues long. The V and J ends lost 4 bases and 8 bases respectively, with 18 bases between them. The germline gives CDR1 SGDLS, CDR2 YYNGEE. The CDR3: CASSPRAGVGGYTF. CDR3 coding DNA: TGTGCCAGCAGCCCACGGGCAGGGGTCGGGGGCTACACCTTC. Based on the CDR3 plus reference TRBV9 and TRBJ1-2, the full variable domain is DSGVTQTPKHLITATGQRVTLRCSPRSGDLSVYWYQQSLDQGLQFLIQYYNGEERAKGNILERFSAQQFPDLHSELNLSSLELGDSALYFCASSPRAGVGGYTFGSGTRLTVV.

The count of this clonotype is one. The rearrangement joins TRBV28 to TRBJ1-1, with D hard to call. The CDR3 totals 13 residues. Germline values: CDR1 MDHEN, CDR2 SYDVKM. The CDR3 coding sequence is TGTACCGGCGTTGGCACTGTGAACACTGAAGCTTTCTTT. It codes for CTGVGTVNTEAFF.